Below, 25 T cell receptor beta chains from the same sample are listed, as sequenced in a study of tissue T cells after allogeneic stem cell transplantation. The data were produced by immunoSEQ multiplex PCR, yet TCRdb's version contains in-frame clones alone and is incomplete. This sample has around 9,000 clones; 40% to 55% occur once, and the top ten carry about 2.3%. Time point meaning: mouse harvest day 7 after allogeneic transplant. Tail vein injection delivered 10^7 T-cell-depleted bone marrow cells and 10^6 splenic CD5+ T cells. Source material: skin. Every receptor here comes from a female BALB/c mouse given C57BL/6 T cells with graft-versus-host disease after an allogeneic hematopoietic cell transplant.

This clone was observed once. The listed genes are named as in mouse. The read stops 1 residue short of the end of the CDR3; the missing end is completed from the germline J gene. At the DNA level, this CDR3 is encoded by other sequences in the same sample as well. The V and J genes are TRBV26 and TRBJ2-2; D is unresolved. V lost 2 bases to trimming and J lost 4 bases, with 5 bases between them. Germline V gives CDR1 KGHPV, CDR2 FQNQEV (reference sequence). This CDR3 has 13 residues. CDR3 region: CASSLRGTGQLYF. The CDR3 DNA, read in part, is TGTGCCAGCAGTCTGCGCGGCACCGGGCAGCTCTAC.

This clone was observed a handful of times. Genes and germline come from the mouse. The CDR3 loop reads CASSWGWEQYF. The sequenced part of the CDR3 DNA is TGTGCTAGCAGTTGGGGGTGGGAACAGTAC. The chain uses TRBV29 and TRBJ2-7; D could derive from TRBD1 or TRBD2 (5 bases each). The read ends 1 residue early relative to the CDR3; the germline J gene fills the gap. V was clipped by 4 bases and J by 7 bases, with 8 bases between them. Looked up from germline, CDR1 is MSHET and CDR2 is SYDVDS. This CDR3 has 11 amino acids.

This clone was picked up a small number of times. Gene names are the mouse ones. The read terminates 1 residue before the CDR3 end, so the remaining end is supplied by the germline J gene. The genes are TRBV12-2 and TRBJ2-7; 8 bases line up with TRBD2. J lost 7 bases, V lost 4 bases, and 11 bases had no gene match. CDR1 is SGHLS and CDR2 is HYDKME in the germline V gene. The CDR3 is made up of 14 amino acids. CDR3 loop: CASSDGGGAGEQYF. The DNA read from the CDR3 is TGTGCCAGCTCCGACGGGGGGGGCGCGGGGGAACAGTAC.

Comment on this clone: Gene names and germline refer to mouse. The read gets to within 1 residue of the CDR3 end, and the germline J gene fills in the rest. The genes are TRBV26 and TRBJ1-3; D is ambiguous. This CDR3 comprises 11 residues. The germline V gene encodes CDR1 KGHPV and CDR2 FQNQEV (reference sequence). The germline V and J ends were trimmed by 2 bases and 7 bases, with 3 bases remaining between them. The CDR3 sequence is CASSLRNTLYF. Incomplete CDR3 DNA: TGTGCCAGCAGTCTGAGGAATACGCTCTAT.

Worth noting for this clone: The germline and genes are mouse ones. The read stops 1 residue short of the end of the CDR3; the missing end is completed from the germline J gene. The chain combines TRBV26 with TRBJ2-3, with 7 bases identical to TRBD1. This CDR3 has 15 residues. J lost 5 bases, V lost 0 bases, and 5 bases had no gene match. Germline CDR1 reads KGHPV; CDR2 reads FQNQEV (reference sequence). Here the CDR3 reads CASSLSTGRVETLYF. The CDR3 DNA, read in part, is TGTGCCAGCAGTCTGTCGACAGGGCGTGTAGAAACGCTGTAT.

This clone came up a few times. Genes and germline are mouse. The missing CDR3 end, 1 residue past where the read stops, is filled in from the germline J gene. The J gene is TRBJ1-1, the V gene TRBV17; tentative D call: TRBD1 (5 bases). Trimming removed 1 base from V and 0 bases from J, with 6 bases in between. Germline V gene data show CDR1 as MNHDT and CDR2 as YYDKIL. The CDR3 runs to 14 residues. CDR3 DNA (partial): TGTGCTAGCAGTAGAGCGGGACAGAACACAGAAGTCTTC. Translation gives CASSRAGQNTEVF. The full CDR3 protein is CASSRAGQNTEVFF.

With respect to this clone: Gene names refer to mouse genes. The read falls 1 residue short of the CDR3 end, and the missing part is taken from the germline J gene. V gene TRBV31 combines with J gene TRBJ2-5, with D perhaps matching TRBD1 or TRBD2 (5 bases each). V dropped 0 bases and J dropped 0 bases, with 7 bases sitting between them. Per the germline V gene, CDR1 is GKSSPN and CDR2 is SITVG. This CDR3 spans 14 amino acids. CDR3 region: CAWSLGPNQDTQYF. The CDR3 DNA, read in part, is TGTGCCTGGAGTCTGGGGCCTAACCAAGACACCCAGTAC.

This clone rates as medium-sized (0.01 to 0.1%). Genes and germline come from the mouse. The read halts 1 residue ahead of the CDR3 end, with the missing end drawn from the germline J gene. The J gene is TRBJ1-3, the V gene TRBV2; D is ambiguous. V gave up 0 bases and J gave up 1 base, with 4 bases separating them. CDR1 is LGHNA and CDR2 is YSYQKL in the germline V gene. CDR3 length: 14 residues. The CDR3 here is CASSQETSGNTLYF. The covered CDR3 bases are TGTGCCAGCAGCCAAGAGACATCTGGAAATACGCTCTAT.

As for this clone: Mouse names are used for the genes. The read comes to an end 1 residue before the CDR3 does, leaving the germline J gene to fill in the end. The gene calls are TRBV26 and TRBJ2-3; 10 bases align to TRBD2. There are 15 residues in the CDR3. The J segment lost 0 bases and the V segment lost 6 bases, leaving 3 bases of the junction unmatched. Germline CDR1 and CDR2: KGHPV and FQNQEV (reference sequence). The CDR3 sequence: CASSRLGGSAETLYF. CDR3 DNA, as far as it was read: TGTGCCAGCAGCCGACTGGGGGGTAGTGCAGAAACGCTGTAT. Full variable domain (remainder filled in from reference TRBV26 and TRBJ2-3): NSKVIQTPRYLVKGQGQKAKMRCIPEKGHPVVFWYQQNKNNEFKFLINFQNQEVLQQIDMTEKRFSAECPSNSPCSLEIQSSEAGDSALYLCASSRLGGSAETLYFGSGTRLTVL.

About this clone: These gene names are mouse names. The read ends 1 residue shy of where the CDR3 ends; the end is completed using the germline J gene. The chain carries TRBV26 and TRBJ1-1; D is ambiguous. The CDR3 spans 13 residues. Between the trimmed V and J ends, which lost 4 bases and 0 bases, there was a span of 6 bases. Germline V lookup: CDR1 KGHPV, CDR2 FQNQEV (reference sequence). The CDR3 loop is CASSRTPNTEVFF. The CDR3 bases that were read are TGTGCCAGCAGTCGAACACCAAACACAGAAGTCTTC.

A note on this clone: The genes and germline here are from mouse. The read falls 1 residue short of the CDR3 end, and the missing part is taken from the germline J gene. The chain uses TRBV26 and TRBJ2-7; 8 nucleotides match TRBD1. V dropped 2 bases and J dropped 0; count of bases not matched to a gene: 0. CDR1 is KGHPV, CDR2 FQNQEV, per germline (reference sequence). This CDR3 is built from 14 residues. This CDR3 is CASSLGTGSYEQYF. The sequenced part of the CDR3 DNA is TGTGCCAGCAGTCTGGGGACAGGCTCCTATGAACAGTAC.

This clone was observed a single time. Gene and germline names: mouse. Sequencing ends 1 residue short of the CDR3 end; the germline J gene provides the rest. The chain employs TRBV24 and TRBJ1-5; D might be TRBD1 (5 bases). Looked up from germline, CDR1 is KGHTA and CDR2 is FRNEEI. Trimming pared 5 bases from V and 4 bases from J, leaving 9 bases between. This CDR3 spans 13 amino acids. The CDR3 bases that were read are TGTGCCAGCAGTGGGGGAGGAAACCAGGCTCCGCTT. Translation: CASSGGGNQAPL. In full, the CDR3 reads CASSGGGNQAPLF.

To note about this clone: All gene names here are mouse names. The sequenced fragment ends 1 residue before the CDR3 boundary, so the rest is inferred from the germline J gene. The chain has TRBV12-1 and TRBJ1-1, with D uncertain. This CDR3 spans 13 amino acids. The germline gives CDR1 SGHSN, CDR2 HYEKVE. Trimming removed 0 bases from V and 1 base from J, with 5 bases in between. CDR3 DNA (partial): TGTGCCAGCTCTCTCGAAGGAAACACAGAAGTCTTC. Protein product: CASSLEGNTEVF. The whole CDR3 is CASSLEGNTEVFF.

A word on this clone: Gene names are the mouse ones. The read ends 1 residue before the CDR3 terminus; that terminus is restored from the germline J gene. This sequence joins TRBV3 and TRBJ1-1, with no clear D. The germline CDR1 and CDR2 sequences are SNHLY and FYNGKV (reference sequence). CDR3 length: 14 residues. The V and J ends lost 5 bases and 0 bases respectively, with 10 bases between them. The sequenced part of the CDR3 DNA is TGTGCCAGCAGCCCCGGGATCGCAAACACAGAAGTCTTC. This translates into CASSPGIANTEVF. The whole CDR3 sequence is CASSPGIANTEVFF.

In the case of this clone: Mouse gene names and germline throughout. The CDR3 end lies 1 residue beyond the end of the read and is filled in from the germline J gene. This chain uses TRBV26 with TRBJ1-1; no clear D gene. The CDR3 totals 13 residues. Germline-derived CDR1 and CDR2 are KGHPV and FQNQEV (reference sequence). V lost 0 bases, J lost 1 base, and 3 bases lay in between. This CDR3 reads CASSLSGNTEVFF. The sequenced part of the CDR3 DNA is TGTGCCAGCAGTCTGTCCGGAAACACAGAAGTCTTC.

This clone has more than one count but fewer than ten. Germline and genes here are mouse. Read coverage stops 1 residue before the CDR3 terminus; the germline J gene supplies the remainder. The genes are TRBV13-1 and TRBJ2-7, with TRBD1 matching 9 bases. The CDR3 sequence is 13 residues long. In germline, CDR1 is NSHNY, CDR2 SYGAGN. The V segment lost 9 bases and the J segment 6 bases; nucleotides outside the gene matches: 10. The part of the CDR3 DNA that was read is TGTGCCAAAGACCGGGACAGGGATTTTGAACAGTAC. This codes for CAKDRDRDFEQY. The CDR3 in full is CAKDRDRDFEQYF.

In this sample, this clone turned up a few times. Mouse germline and gene names are used. Read data end 1 residue before the CDR3 end; the end is taken from the germline J gene. The V call is TRBV31, the J call TRBJ2-7, with 8 bases identical to TRBD2. Per germline, CDR1 GKSSPN and CDR2 SITVG. The CDR3 covers 14 residues. J lost 2 bases, V lost 2 bases, and 5 bases had no gene match. The CDR3 reads CAWSSRDWTYEQYF. The DNA read from the CDR3 is TGTGCCTGGAGTTCCCGGGACTGGACCTATGAACAGTAC. Full variable domain (rest looked up from reference TRBV31 and TRBJ2-7): AQTIHQWPVAEIKAVGSPLSLGCTIKGKSSPNLYWYWQATGGTLQQLFYSITVGQVESVVQLNLSASRPKDDQFILSTEKLLLSHSGFYLCAWSSRDWTYEQYFGPGTRLTVL.

This clone is labeled medium-sized. Genes here carry mouse names. The DNA ends 1 residue before the CDR3 does, and the rest of the CDR3 is filled in from the germline J gene. The chain employs TRBV26 and TRBJ1-4; TRBD1 agrees at 8 bases. V was clipped by 0 bases and J by 8 bases; unmatched bases: 2. Germline lookup yields CDR1 KGHPV and CDR2 FQNQEV (reference sequence). This CDR3 spans 14 amino acids. The DNA read from the CDR3 is TGTGCCAGCAGTCTGTCCCAGGGGGCGGAAAGATTATTT. This sequence encodes CASSLSQGAERLF. In full, the CDR3 reads CASSLSQGAERLFF.

This clone was counted only a few times. Genes and germline come from the mouse. Read sequence stops 1 residue before the CDR3 end, and the germline J gene provides the missing end. This chain connects TRBV15 to TRBJ2-1, with 11 bases fitting TRBD2. The germline CDR1 and CDR2 sequences are SGHND and FRSKSL. After removal of 4 bases from V and 4 bases from J, the junction contained 3 bases not matched to a gene. The length of the CDR3 is 15 residues. The CDR3 reads CASSSTGGAYAEQFF. The DNA read from the CDR3 is TGTGCCAGCAGTTCTACTGGGGGGGCGTATGCTGAGCAGTTC.

A note on this clone: Gene names refer to mouse genes. The sequenced fragment ends 1 residue before the CDR3 boundary, so the rest is inferred from the germline J gene. This rearrangement joins TRBV26 to TRBJ2-1; TRBD1 aligns across 9 bases. The CDR3 length is 16 residues. With V trimmed by 3 bases and J by 0 bases, 3 bases remained unmatched. Germline loops: CDR1 KGHPV, CDR2 FQNQEV (reference sequence). CDR3 DNA (partial): TGTGCCAGCAGTCTCGGGACAGGGTATAACTATGCTGAGCAGTTC. The encoded protein is CASSLGTGYNYAEQF. The entire CDR3 is CASSLGTGYNYAEQFF.

With respect to this clone: Gene names denote mouse genes. The read ends 1 residue before the CDR3 terminus; that terminus is restored from the germline J gene. This chain joins TRBV2 and TRBJ2-1, with 7 bases identical to TRBD2. CDR3 length: 16 residues. The germline CDR1 and CDR2 sequences are LGHNA and YSYQKL. The trim removed 1 base at V and 1 base at J, leaving 4 bases unmatched. The CDR3 is CASSQAPGGNYAEQFF. The CDR3 DNA, read in part, is TGTGCCAGCAGCCAAGCGCCGGGGGGGAACTATGCTGAGCAGTTC.

As for this clone: Gene names and germline refer to mouse. The observed sequence ends 1 residue before the CDR3 terminus, with the missing tail filled in from the germline J gene. This sequence joins TRBV20 and TRBJ2-5; a weak D match, TRBD1 (5 bases). Germline V gene sequence: CDR1 GFQATS, CDR2 STVNSAI. CDR3 size: 15 residues. Between the trimmed V and J ends, which lost 1 base and 0 bases, there was a span of 11 bases. The CDR3 spells CGARGGEGNQDTQYF. The sequenced part of the CDR3 DNA is TGTGGTGCTAGGGGAGGGGAGGGGAACCAAGACACCCAGTAC.

Concerning this clone: The gene names here belong to mouse. The CDR3 sequence is CASSWGEGGQLYF. The DNA read from the CDR3 is TGTGCCAGCAGCTGGGGCGAGGGCGGGCAGCTCTAC. The chain couples TRBV4 to TRBJ2-2, with D perhaps matching TRBD1 or TRBD2 (5 bases each). The sequence runs out 1 residue before the end of the CDR3; the remainder is reconstructed from the germline J gene. Looked up from germline, CDR1 is LGHDT and CDR2 is YNNKQL (reference sequence). Deletions cut 4 bases from V and 7 bases from J, with 10 bases between. The CDR3 has 13 residues.

To note about this clone: Gene names and germline refer to mouse. The read terminates 1 residue before the CDR3 end, so the remaining end is supplied by the germline J gene. The V gene is TRBV3, the J gene TRBJ2-1; 9 bases match TRBD2. V gave up 5 bases and J gave up 3 bases; unmatched junction bases: 2. The V gene's germline CDR1 is SNHLY and CDR2 FYNGKV (reference sequence). The CDR3 runs 14 residues. CDR3 bases read: TGTGCCAGCAGCGTGACTGGGGGCTATGCTGAGCAGTTC. This encodes CASSVTGGYAEQF. The entire CDR3 protein is CASSVTGGYAEQFF.

Note on this clone: Genes and germline are mouse. Sequencing ends 1 residue short of the CDR3 end; the germline J gene provides the rest. This chain uses TRBV29 with TRBJ2-7; 7 bases agree with TRBD2. The CDR3 has 14 amino acids. With V trimmed by 2 bases and J by 3 bases, 4 bases remained unmatched. Germline V gives CDR1 MSHET, CDR2 SYDVDS. The covered CDR3 bases are TGTGCTAGCAGTTTAGGGTGGGGGGTCTATGAACAGTAC. Encoded protein: CASSLGWGVYEQY. The CDR3, in full, reads CASSLGWGVYEQYF. The full variable domain, in which reference TRBV29 and TRBJ2-7 provide the parts outside the CDR3, is DMKVTQMPRYLIKRMGENVLLECGQDMSHETMYWYRQDPGLGLQLIYISYDVDSNSEGDIPKGYRVSRKKREHFSLILDSAKTNQTSVYFCASSLGWGVYEQYFGPGTRLTVL.